This T cell receptor (beta chain) was sequenced in a study of CD8 T cells in ankylosing spondylitis. General study findings and limits: Reportedly, disease-linked clones are significantly enriched in ankylosing spondylitis patients' matched synovial fluid. Disease-associated clonotypes exhibited CD8+ identity and were relatively infrequent in peripheral blood. Characteristic of ankylosing spondylitis blood, it appeared, was a TCR beta motif comprising several highly homologous variants.

Using quantitative 5'-RACE with molecular barcodes, the authors made TCR beta libraries. TCRdb processed the 5' RACE reads anew with MiXCR; each CDR3 protein has one entry. The top ten hold under 20% of the sample, which has some 700,000 distinct CDR3 sequences, under 20% seen once. Trimming removed 7 bases at V and 2 bases at J, with 11 bases between. CDR3 length: 13 residues. Germline V gene data show CDR1 as MGHRA and CDR2 as YSYEKL. This clonotype was observed a handful of times. Its specificity is not known. This TCR derives from a male donor with ankylosing spondylitis. The chain links TRBV4-1 to TRBJ1-1; tentative D call: TRBD1 (6 bases). What was sequenced was blood, either unsorted or a sorted T cell fraction (not recorded which). The CDR3: CASNGQPNTEAFF. The CDR3 DNA follows: TGCGCCAGCAACGGACAGCCAAACACTGAAGCTTTCTTT.